The next 9 T cell receptor beta chains were all read from a single sample in a study of cytomegalovirus exposure and HLA in healthy donors. The PCR ran on 60 Vbeta and 13 Jbeta primers. Profiling relied on immunoSEQ multiplex PCR, and the TCRdb table lists in-frame clones only, not all of them. Seen here are about 190,000 clones, more than 75% observed once, and the top ten hold approximately 0.74%. Specimen: PBMCs. The receptors were gathered from a woman younger than 30 in good health and CMV-seronegative.

This sequence joins TRBV5-6 and TRBJ2-5; the match to TRBD2 covers 7 bases. Trimming took 0 bases from V and 1 from J; bases not matched to a gene: 9. Germline assignment: CDR1 SGHDT and CDR2 YYEEEE. The CDR3 has 17 amino acids. The CDR3: CASSLGGGGRIQETQYF. The CDR3, as DNA: TGTGCCAGCAGCTTGGGGGGGGGAGGAAGGATCCAAGAGACCCAGTACTTC. The whole variable domain, filled in from reference TRBV5-6 and TRBJ2-5, reads DAGVTQSPTHLIKTRGQQVTLRCSPKSGHDTVSWYQQALGQGPQFIFQYYEEEERQRGNFPDRFSGHQFPNYSSELNVNALLLGDSALYLCASSLGGGGRIQETQYFGPGTRLLVL.

The V call is TRBV28, the J call TRBJ2-7; 13 nucleotides align to TRBD2. Trimming cost V 6 bases and J 3 bases; bases outside gene matches: 11. The CDR3 is 17 residues long. CDR1 is MDHEN and CDR2 is SYDVKM in the germline V gene. The CDR3 coding sequence is TGTGCCAGCAGATCCCCGGGACTAGCGGGATTTGTCTACGAGCAGTACTTC. This codes for CASRSPGLAGFVYEQYF.

This chain links TRBV25-1 with TRBJ2-3; D is undetermined. Germline V gene sequence: CDR1 MGHDK, CDR2 SYGVNS. Trimming shortened V by 6 bases and J by 4 bases, and 2 bases separated the two germline ends. There are 10 residues in the CDR3. The CDR3 DNA reads TGTGCCAGCAGCGCAGATACGCAGTATTTT. Protein: CASSADTQYF.

The chain carries TRBV5-4 and TRBJ1-3, with 9 bases that match TRBD1. Germline CDR1 SGHNT, CDR2 YYREEE (reference sequence). The ends lost 7 bases at V and 4 bases at J; junction bases unmatched: 3. This CDR3 comprises 13 residues. CDR3 amino acids: CASGTGGGNTIYF. The CDR3 DNA sequence: TGTGCCAGCGGAACAGGGGGCGGAAACACCATATATTTT.

The chain joins TRBV6-1 to TRBJ1-5; 10 positions match TRBD1. The trim removed 5 bases at V and 5 bases at J, leaving 3 bases unmatched. CDR1 is MNHNS, CDR2 SASEGT, per germline. This CDR3 is built from 14 residues. The CDR3 DNA sequence: TGTGCCAGCAGTTGGGGGACAGGGGATCAGCCCCAGCATTTT. Protein sequence: CASSWGTGDQPQHF.

The V gene is TRBV19, the J gene TRBJ2-1; D remains unclear. Germline V lookup: CDR1 LNHDA, CDR2 SQIVND (reference sequence). V lost 5 bases, J lost 0 bases, and 11 bases lay in between. The CDR3 is made up of 15 amino acids. CDR3 amino acids: CASSPTVSSYNEQFF. CDR3 nucleotide sequence: TGTGCCAGTAGTCCCACAGTTAGCTCCTACAATGAGCAGTTCTTC. The full variable domain, in which reference TRBV19 and TRBJ2-1 provide the parts outside the CDR3, is DGGITQSPKYLFRKEGQNVTLSCEQNLNHDAMYWYRQDPGQGLRLIYYSQIVNDFQKGDIAEGYSVSREKKESFPLTVTSAQKNPTAFYLCASSPTVSSYNEQFFGPGTRLTVL.

CDR3 protein: CASRTSGGREQYF. The DNA of the CDR3 is TGTGCCAGCAGAACTAGCGGGGGAAGGGAGCAGTACTTC. The chain couples TRBV27 to TRBJ2-7; 11 bases line up with TRBD2. Germline V gives CDR1 MNHEY, CDR2 SMNVEV (reference sequence). The J segment lost 7 bases and the V segment lost 6 bases, leaving 5 bases of the junction unmatched. The CDR3 sequence is 13 residues long.

V gene TRBV18 combines with J gene TRBJ2-7; unclear D gene. CDR1 KGHSH and CDR2 LQKENI come from the germline V gene. The V gene lost 5 bases and the J gene lost 6 bases, with 8 bases spanning the gap. This CDR3 region has 11 residues. CDR3 amino acids: CASSTESEQYF. The DNA for the CDR3 is TGTGCCAGCTCAACTGAGAGCGAGCAGTACTTC.

The V call is TRBV19, the J call TRBJ1-5; D not resolved. Trimming left V 0 bases short and J 5 bases short, with 8 bases between. This CDR3 contains 14 residues. CDR1 and CDR2 (germline): LNHDA, SQIVND (reference sequence). The CDR3 bases are TGTGCCAGTAGTATAGAGGCCGTTGATCAGCCCCAGCATTTT. Encoded protein: CASSIEAVDQPQHF.